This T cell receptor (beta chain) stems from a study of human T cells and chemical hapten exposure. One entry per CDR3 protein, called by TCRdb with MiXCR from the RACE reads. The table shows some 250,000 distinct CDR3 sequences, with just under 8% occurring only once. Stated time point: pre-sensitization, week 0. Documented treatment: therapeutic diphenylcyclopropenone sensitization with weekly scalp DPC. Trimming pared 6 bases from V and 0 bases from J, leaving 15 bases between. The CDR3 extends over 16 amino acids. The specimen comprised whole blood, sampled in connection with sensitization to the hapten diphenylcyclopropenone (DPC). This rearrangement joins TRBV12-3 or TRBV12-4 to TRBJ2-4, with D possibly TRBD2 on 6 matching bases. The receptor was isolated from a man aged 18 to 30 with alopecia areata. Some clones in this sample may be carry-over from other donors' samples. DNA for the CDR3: TGTGCCAGCAGCCCGGCGGGGCAACTAGCCAAAAACATTCAGTACTTC. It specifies CASSPAGQLAKNIQYF.